The 10 T cell receptor beta chains below were found in one sample sequenced in a study of T cells in Graves' hyperthyroidism and ophthalmopathy. There were TCR beta CDR3 regions amplified from RNA transcripts. HTBI primers were used for first-round RT-PCR of the TCR CDR3. Via MiXCR, TCRdb re-called the multiplex PCR reads, giving one row per CDR3 protein. The table includes 500,000 to 800,000 distinct CDR3 sequences, 13% to 15% detected once. The source material was blood. These receptor sequences come from a woman between 50 and 59 years old with Graves' ophthalmopathy.

This clonotype occurred many times. V gene TRBV7-2 combines with J gene TRBJ2-5; D possibly corresponds to TRBD1 (6 bases). Trimming removed 6 bases from V and 0 bases from J, with 17 bases in between. This CDR3 region has 16 residues. CDR1 SGHTA and CDR2 FQGNSA come from the germline V gene. The CDR3 coding sequence is TGTGCCAGCAGTTGGACCACGGGACATTACCAAGAGACCCAGTACTTC. Protein: CASSWTTGHYQETQYF.

On this clonotype itself: Without the conserved terminal phenylalanine or tryptophan, this CDR3 likely stems from a read error. The rearrangement links TRBV6-6 to TRBJ1-2; maybe TRBD1 (5 bases). CDR3 length: 14 residues. Trimming took off 0 bases at V and 1 base at J, with 6 bases between the two ends. Germline CDR1 and CDR2: MNHNY and SVGAGI (reference sequence). In nucleotides, the CDR3 is TGTGCCAGCAGTTACTCGGGGGGTAACTATGGCTACACCCTC. This gives the protein CASSYSGGNYGYTL.

As regards this clonotype: Germline is not matched at one junction end, which may reflect a read error. The chain links TRBV6-2 or TRBV6-3 to TRBJ2-2; tentative D call: TRBD2 (6 bases). Germline V gene lookup returns CDR1 MNHEY and CDR2 SVGEGT. The CDR3 totals 14 residues. The CDR3 DNA follows: TGCGCCAGCACTCCCATGGGGGGATCCGGGGAGCTGTTTTTT. It yields the protein CASTPMGGSGELFF.

The sample holds many counts of this clonotype. The chain links TRBV24-1 to TRBJ2-5; the match to TRBD2 covers 8 bases. CDR1 is KGHDR and CDR2 is SFDVKD in the germline V gene. J was trimmed by 1 base and V by 4 bases; bases with no gene match: 7. This CDR3 comprises 16 residues. CDR3: CATSDPGGGLQETQYF. In nucleotides, the CDR3 is TGTGCCACCAGTGACCCCGGCGGGGGGCTCCAAGAGACCCAGTACTTC.

This clonotype has ten or more counts. V gene TRBV7-9 combines with J gene TRBJ1-1; D is undetermined. This CDR3 comprises 12 residues. V was pared by 5 bases and J by 6 bases, with 10 bases between. Germline V gene sequence: CDR1 SEHNR, CDR2 FQNEAQ (reference sequence). CDR3 sequence (DNA): TGTGCCAGCAGCCCGCGGCTAGCTGAAGCTTTCTTT. It codes for CASSPRLAEAFF.

The chain has TRBV6-2 or TRBV6-3 and TRBJ2-7, with no clear D. The CDR3 extends over 13 amino acids. Germline V lookup: CDR1 MNHEY, CDR2 SVGEGT. Trimming took 6 bases from V and 4 from J, leaving 13 bases between them. The CDR3 loop is CASRPPPSYEQYF. For the CDR3, the DNA is TGTGCCAGCAGGCCGCCACCTTCTTACGAGCAGTACTTC.

This clonotype was recorded many times. The chain employs TRBV7-2 and TRBJ1-6, with 10 bases aligning to TRBD1. The CDR3 is 15 residues long. CDR1 and CDR2 (germline): SGHTA, FQGNSA. V shed 2 bases, J shed 8 bases, and the junction held 3 bases outside the gene matches. The CDR3 is CASSLLGQGDSPLHF. The CDR3 region has the DNA TGTGCCAGCAGCTTACTAGGACAGGGGGATTCACCCCTCCACTTT.

The table lists this clonotype with many counts. V is TRBV11-1 and J is TRBJ1-1; D is ambiguous. The CDR3 consists of 16 residues. V shed 3 bases and J shed 0 bases, with 14 bases lying between them. Germline-derived CDR1 and CDR2 are SGHAT and FQDESV (reference sequence). The CDR3 sequence is CASSLPDLGMNTEAFF. The CDR3 DNA reads as TGTGCCAGCAGCTTGCCGGACCTGGGAATGAACACTGAAGCTTTCTTT.

Many counts were recorded for this clonotype. The chain uses TRBV6-1 and TRBJ2-1; D unclear. Per the germline V gene, CDR1 is MNHNS and CDR2 is SASEGT. The CDR3 consists of 13 residues. Between the trimmed V and J ends, which lost 4 bases and 4 bases, there was a span of 8 bases. The CDR3 is CASSVDEYNEQFF. CDR3 DNA sequence: TGTGCCAGCAGTGTGGACGAGTACAATGAGCAGTTCTTC.

This clonotype has a count of ten or more. CDR3 residues: CASSLGATKREDSYEQYF. As DNA, the CDR3 is TGTGCCAGCAGTTTAGGGGCAACCAAGCGGGAGGACTCGTACGAGCAGTACTTC. The chain has TRBV28 and TRBJ2-7; 9 bases map to TRBD2. Trimming took 2 bases from V and 4 from J; bases not matched to a gene: 15. Germline-derived CDR1 and CDR2 are MDHEN and SYDVKM. The CDR3 has 18 amino acids.